Following are 13 T cell receptor beta chains from one sample sequenced in a study of post-analysis software for immune sequencing data (dated by TCRdb to the mid-2010s). The library was obtained by PCR. Sequencing instrument: Illumina HiSeq 2500. To reduce PCR and sequencing biases, unique molecular identifiers were incorporated into the TCR beta cDNA libraries. TCRdb redid the processing of the public reads, applying fastp at Q25 and MiXCR, and retained in-frame beta chains. Every entry covers one CDR3 protein and lists the most common genes and DNA from its rows. The sample table lists hundreds of thousands of distinct CDR3 sequences, around 44% of them with a count of one. The ten largest account for around 1.7% of the sample. Their recognized antigens are unknown. Study-level results and caveats: Significantly higher frequencies in patients than in controls were found for five or six TRBV segments, including TRBV5-6, TRBV5-1 and TRBV20-1.

The sample taken for sequencing was blood. The receptor set was obtained from a girl under 18 with multiple sclerosis.

This chain joins TRBV11-2 and TRBJ2-3; either TRBD1 or TRBD2 may supply D (6 bases each). CDR1 SGHAT and CDR2 FQNNGV come from the germline V gene. The V end was cut by 5 bases, the J end by 4 bases, with 19 bases between. The CDR3 loop spans 16 amino acids. The chain's CDR3 is CASSPRGGGYPDTQYF. The CDR3 nucleotides read TGTGCCAGCAGCCCCAGGGGAGGCGGGTATCCAGATACGCAGTATTTT.

This clonotype was counted once. V is TRBV9 and J is TRBJ1-6; D is perhaps TRBD1 (5 bases). This CDR3 region has 13 residues. Germline V gives CDR1 SGDLS, CDR2 YYNGEE. Trimming took 0 bases from V and 10 from J, leaving 8 bases between them. CDR3 in amino acids: CASSVGQLSPLHF. CDR3 bases: TGTGCCAGCAGCGTAGGACAGCTATCACCCCTCCACTTT.

V is TRBV12-3 or TRBV12-4 and J is TRBJ1-2; a possible D gene is TRBD1 (5 bases). V was shortened by 5 bases and J by 8 bases, with 18 bases between the two germline ends. The CDR3 spans 14 residues. Written as DNA, the CDR3 is TGTGCCAGCAGTCTGGGACGCCCCCGCGGGGGCTACACCTTC. This translates into CASSLGRPRGGYTF.

The CDR3 DNA reads TGCGCCAGCAGGGCCGGGACAGGGCCTGATGAGCAGTTCTTC. Translated: CASRAGTGPDEQFF. This chain joins TRBV5-1 and TRBJ2-1, with 9 bases lining up with TRBD1. V was pared by 5 bases and J by 8 bases, with 8 bases of the junction left unmatched. CDR1 and CDR2 (germline): SGHRS, YFSETQ. CDR3 length: 14 amino acids.

In regard to this clonotype: At one boundary the junction diverges from the germline segment, which might be a read error. This chain connects TRBV5-1 to TRBJ1-1; D is unclear. Germline CDR1 SGHRS, CDR2 YFSETQ. This CDR3 comprises 12 residues. The CDR3 loop is CAGSLMGTEAFF. DNA for the CDR3: TGCGCCGGCAGCTTGATGGGCACTGAAGCTTTCTTT.

This clonotype was counted between two and nine times. The rearrangement links TRBV6-1 to TRBJ2-5; D possibly corresponds to TRBD1 (6 bases). Germline values: CDR1 MNHNS, CDR2 SASEGT. This CDR3 has 14 amino acids. V gave up 7 bases and J gave up 5 bases, with 17 bases separating them. The CDR3 sequence: CASTVTGTKETQYF. The DNA of the CDR3 is TGTGCCAGCACCGTTACAGGGACCAAGGAGACCCAGTACTTC.

This rearrangement joins TRBV5-6 to TRBJ2-7, with unresolved D. V lost 2 bases, J lost 2 bases, and 17 bases lay in between. CDR3 length equals 16 residues. Germline V lookup: CDR1 SGHDT, CDR2 YYEEEE. The CDR3 is CASSLALDPSPYEQYF. In nucleotides, the CDR3 is TGTGCCAGCAGCTTAGCATTAGACCCATCGCCCTACGAGCAGTACTTC. The whole variable domain, filled in from reference TRBV5-6 and TRBJ2-7, reads DAGVTQSPTHLIKTRGQQVTLRCSPKSGHDTVSWYQQALGQGPQFIFQYYEEEERQRGNFPDRFSGHQFPNYSSELNVNALLLGDSALYLCASSLALDPSPYEQYFGPGTRLTVT.

This clonotype turned up a few times. The chain is built from TRBV12-3 or TRBV12-4 and TRBJ1-1; D is ambiguous. V lost 6 bases, J lost 1 base, and 15 bases lay in between. The CDR3 is made up of 15 amino acids. Here the CDR3 DNA reads TGTGCCAGCAGCTCTTGGATAGACGGGAACACTGAAGCTTTCTTT. The encoded protein is CASSSWIDGNTEAFF.

V and J are TRBV20-1 and TRBJ1-2; tentative D call: TRBD1 (5 bases). Germline CDR1 DFQATT, CDR2 SNEGSKA (reference sequence). Trimming left V 3 bases short and J 4 bases short, with 6 bases between. The CDR3 sequence is 11 residues long. CDR3 bases: TGCAGTGCTAGGGACACCTATGGCTACACCTTC. This encodes CSARDTYGYTF.

V and J are TRBV10-3 and TRBJ1-2, with TRBD1 identical over 7 bases. CDR1 is ENHRY and CDR2 is SYGVKD in the germline V gene. The CDR3 is made up of 14 amino acids. Losses at the gene ends were 4 bases for V and 4 bases for J; bases not matched to a gene: 6. The CDR3 sequence: CAISARQGAYGYTF. The CDR3 bases are TGTGCCATCAGTGCCCGACAGGGCGCCTATGGCTACACCTTC.

Only a few counts were recorded for this clonotype. The chain recombines TRBV29-1 with TRBJ1-2, with D perhaps matching TRBD1 (6 bases). Germline V gene lookup returns CDR1 SQVTM and CDR2 ANQGSEA. The CDR3 contains 13 residues. V lost 4 bases to trimming and J lost 1 base, with 10 bases between them. Here the CDR3 reads CSVGTVINYGYTF. The DNA for the CDR3 is TGCAGCGTTGGGACAGTTATTAACTATGGCTACACCTTC.

This chain connects TRBV12-3 or TRBV12-4 to TRBJ1-2; the match to TRBD1 covers 7 bases. The CDR3 is 13 amino acids. V gave up 11 bases and J gave up 6 bases; unmatched junction bases: 12. CDR3 loop: CADAPGQRDGYTF. For the CDR3, the DNA is TGTGCCGACGCTCCGGGACAGAGGGATGGCTACACCTTC.

The chain uses TRBV5-1 and TRBJ2-5, with D perhaps being TRBD1 or TRBD2 (5 bases each). This CDR3 spans 17 amino acids. Germline values: CDR1 SGHRS, CDR2 YFSETQ. V gave up 4 bases and J gave up 1 base, with 20 bases separating them. The CDR3 is CASSVDLSGGPQETQYF. DNA for the CDR3: TGCGCCAGCAGCGTAGACCTCTCTGGGGGTCCCCAAGAGACCCAGTACTTC. The full variable domain, completed using reference TRBV5-1 and TRBJ2-5, is KAGVTQTPRYLIKTRGQQVTLSCSPISGHRSVSWYQQTPGQGLQFLFEYFSETQRNKGNFPGRFSGRQFSNSRSEMNVSTLELGDSALYLCASSVDLSGGPQETQYFGPGTRLLVL.